Below are 19 T cell receptor beta chains sequenced from a single sample in a study of CD4 T cells in relation to SARS-CoV-2 and coronaviruses. Generated by immunoSEQ multiplex PCR, the TCRdb table keeps only in-frame clones and is missing some. The profile shows about 38,000 clones, under 80% of them singletons. Their antigens remain unidentified. The sequencing input was memory CD4+ T cells from PBMCs, cultured in vitro. The receptor source for this set is an adult with COVID-19.

CDR3 nucleotides: TGTGCCAGCAGTTATTCCGGGACTAGCGGGAGAACGACCCAGTACTTC. Encoded protein: CASSYSGTSGRTTQYF. The J gene is TRBJ2-5, the V gene TRBV6-2 or TRBV6-3, with 14 bases fitting TRBD2. Germline CDR1 reads MNHEY; CDR2 reads SVGEGT. CDR3 size: 16 residues. V lost 3 bases to trimming and J lost 7 bases; unmatched junction nucleotides: 7.

The chain combines TRBV10-2 with TRBJ2-2; tentatively, D is TRBD1 or TRBD2 (5 bases each). The CDR3 sequence is 11 residues long. V was cut by 8 bases and J by 6 bases, with 7 bases left in between. The V gene's germline CDR1 is WSHSY and CDR2 SAAADI. The chain's CDR3 is CASRGAGELFF. Written as DNA, the CDR3 is TGCGCCAGCCGAGGGGCCGGGGAGCTGTTTTTT.

This sequence joins TRBV15 and TRBJ1-2; D ambiguous. V was pared by 0 bases and J by 5 bases, with 19 bases between. Germline lookup yields CDR1 LNHNV and CDR2 YYDKDF (reference sequence). The CDR3 has 17 amino acids. CDR3 nucleotide sequence: TGTGCCACCAGCAGAGATCTACGCCGGGAACAGAGTTATGGCTACACCTTC. Translating gives CATSRDLRREQSYGYTF. Filled out from reference TRBV15 and TRBJ1-2, the complete variable domain reads DAMVIQNPRYQVTQFGKPVTLSCSQTLNHNVMYWYQQKSSQAPKLLFHYYDKDFNNEADTPDNFQSRRPNTSFCFLDIRSPGLGDTAMYLCATSRDLRREQSYGYTFGSGTRLTVV.

The chain recombines TRBV28 with TRBJ1-3; no clear D gene. Germline V gene data show CDR1 as MDHEN and CDR2 as SYDVKM. The CDR3 contains 13 residues. Deletions cut 3 bases from V and 4 bases from J, with 7 bases between. The CDR3 bases are TGTGCCAGCAGTTTCGGGAACGGAAACACCATATATTTT. It specifies CASSFGNGNTIYF.

This sequence joins TRBV7-9 and TRBJ2-7; 10 bases are shared with TRBD2. The length of the CDR3 is 13 residues. The V gene end was trimmed by 5 bases and the J gene end by 3 bases; junction bases not matched to a gene: 1. Germline V lookup: CDR1 SEHNR, CDR2 FQNEAQ (reference sequence). CDR3 residues: CASSASGSYEQYF. The CDR3 DNA sequence: TGTGCCAGCAGCGCTAGCGGGAGCTACGAGCAGTACTTC.

This rearrangement joins TRBV19 to TRBJ2-7; a weak D match, TRBD1 (6 bases). Germline assignment: CDR1 LNHDA and CDR2 SQIVND (reference sequence). V lost 1 base and J lost 0, with 10 bases in between. CDR3 size: 15 residues. CDR3 sequence reads: CASSIATGHSYEQYF. Written as DNA, the CDR3 is TGTGCCAGTAGTATAGCGACGGGACACTCCTACGAGCAGTACTTC.

The chain couples TRBV5-1 to TRBJ2-7, with 11 bases matching TRBD2. Trimming at V came to 4 bases and at J to 3 bases, leaving 6 bases not matched to a gene. CDR1 is SGHRS, CDR2 YFSETQ, per germline. The CDR3 spans 15 residues. CDR3 sequence: CASSGPGTSGYEQYF. The DNA of the CDR3 is TGCGCCAGCAGCGGCCCCGGGACTAGCGGCTACGAGCAGTACTTC.

V and J are TRBV28 and TRBJ2-7; possibly TRBD2 for D (6 bases). Per the germline V gene, CDR1 is MDHEN and CDR2 is SYDVKM. The CDR3 extends over 14 amino acids. Trimming took 3 bases from V and 4 from J, leaving 13 bases between them. Here the CDR3 DNA reads TGTGCCAGCAGTTTCCAGGGAGGACTATACGAGCAGTACTTC. The encoded protein is CASSFQGGLYEQYF.

This chain connects TRBV29-1 to TRBJ2-4; D tentatively fits TRBD1 or TRBD2 (5 bases each). Germline values: CDR1 SQVTM, CDR2 ANQGSEA. This CDR3 has 12 amino acids. Between the trimmed V and J ends, which lost 4 bases and 8 bases, there was a span of 12 bases. In DNA, the CDR3 is TGCAGCGTTGGTGGGGGAAGGGACATTCAGTACTTC. This gives the protein CSVGGGRDIQYF.

The J gene is TRBJ2-1, the V gene TRBV25-1; weak D call: TRBD2 (5 bases). CDR3 size: 15 residues. The germline V gene encodes CDR1 MGHDK and CDR2 SYGVNS. V lost 2 bases and J 4 bases, leaving 12 bases between the germline ends. In DNA, the CDR3 is TGTGCCAGCAGTGAAGATTTGGGCGGGTACAATGAGCAGTTCTTC. It specifies CASSEDLGGYNEQFF.

The rearrangement uses TRBV4-1 and TRBJ1-5; D possibly corresponds to TRBD1 (6 bases). Germline lookup yields CDR1 MGHRA and CDR2 YSYEKL. This CDR3 contains 16 residues. The V gene lost 2 bases and the J gene lost 2 bases, with 13 bases spanning the gap. The CDR3, as DNA: TGCGCCAGCAGCCAAAGGGGGGGTCTAGGCAATCAGCCCCAGCATTTT. Translating gives CASSQRGGLGNQPQHF.

The chain employs TRBV15 and TRBJ2-1; maybe TRBD2 (7 bases). The germline CDR1 and CDR2 sequences are LNHNV and YYDKDF (reference sequence). This CDR3 region has 19 residues. V lost 2 bases, J lost 4 bases, and 24 bases lay in between. As DNA, the CDR3 is TGTGCCACCAGCAGAACAGGGTTGAGGGGAAGCGGGGTTTACAATGAGCAGTTCTTC. This codes for CATSRTGLRGSGVYNEQFF.

The chain recombines TRBV11-2 with TRBJ2-5; D might be TRBD2 (6 bases). V lost 5 bases to trimming and J lost 7 bases, with 17 bases between them. The germline V gene encodes CDR1 SGHAT and CDR2 FQNNGV. CDR3 length equals 14 residues. The CDR3 reads CASSPTRGSGTQYF. CDR3 DNA: TGTGCCAGCAGCCCCACCCGGGGTAGCGGGACCCAGTACTTC.

The V and J genes are TRBV28 and TRBJ2-1; 9 nucleotides agree with TRBD2. With 5 bases clipped from V and 3 bases from J, the junction kept 2 bases outside the gene matches. The CDR3 length is 14 residues. The V gene's germline CDR1 is MDHEN and CDR2 SYDVKM. CDR3 in amino acids: CASSGAGGYNEQFF. The CDR3 DNA reads TGTGCCAGCAGTGGAGCGGGAGGCTACAATGAGCAGTTCTTC.

CDR3 amino acids: CASSYSRVSGMWSSYNEQFF. CDR3 nucleotides: TGTGCCAGCAGTTACTCGAGGGTTAGCGGGATGTGGAGCTCCTACAATGAGCAGTTCTTC. The chain uses TRBV6-2 or TRBV6-3 and TRBJ2-1; 8 positions agree with TRBD2. The V gene's germline CDR1 is MNHEY and CDR2 SVGEGT. The CDR3 has 20 amino acids. The trim removed 0 bases at V and 0 bases at J, leaving 13 bases unmatched.

The gene calls are TRBV14 and TRBJ2-1; 9 bases agree with TRBD2. This CDR3 region has 19 residues. With 1 base clipped from V and 4 bases from J, the junction kept 14 bases outside the gene matches. The germline V gene encodes CDR1 SGHDN and CDR2 FVKESK. DNA of the CDR3: TGTGCCAGCAGCCAAGCCACCGGGCGGCGGGAGGGCCGGTACAATGAGCAGTTCTTC. Amino acids: CASSQATGRREGRYNEQFF.

The rearrangement joins TRBV6-2 or TRBV6-3 to TRBJ2-7; D call uncertain. The CDR3 has 13 residues. CDR1 and CDR2 from the germline V gene are MNHEY and SVGEGT. V gave up 2 bases and J gave up 3 bases, with 8 bases separating them. The CDR3 loop reads CASSYGYFYEQYF. CDR3 coding DNA: TGTGCCAGCAGTTACGGCTATTTCTACGAGCAGTACTTC.

The V call is TRBV18, the J call TRBJ1-5, with D perhaps TRBD1 (6 bases). The V gene's germline CDR1 is KGHSH and CDR2 LQKENI. Trimming removed 5 bases from V and 0 bases from J, with 17 bases in between. This CDR3 contains 17 residues. CDR3 in amino acids: CASSATGTPNSNQPQHF. CDR3 nucleotide sequence: TGTGCCAGCTCAGCAACCGGGACACCGAATAGCAATCAGCCCCAGCATTTT.

V is TRBV2 and J is TRBJ2-7; 10 nucleotides line up with TRBD2. Trimming removed 5 bases from V and 2 bases from J; junction bases left unmatched: 6. The germline gives CDR1 SNHLY, CDR2 FYNNEI. The CDR3 sequence is 15 residues long. The CDR3 is CASSILAGITYEQYF. CDR3 nucleotide sequence: TGTGCCAGCAGTATACTAGCGGGAATCACCTACGAGCAGTACTTC.